This TCR beta chain was recorded in a study of cytomegalovirus exposure and HLA in healthy donors. Points on this clone: Its cognate antigen is unknown.

This CDR3 is built from 15 residues. The V and J ends lost 4 bases and 0 bases respectively, with 10 bases between them. Per the germline V gene, CDR1 is MDHEN and CDR2 is SYDVKM. Whole-study findings and limits: Associated with cytomegalovirus, according to the listing, were 150 to 200 TCR beta chains.

The PCR made use of 60 Vbeta and 13 Jbeta primers. Sequencing was performed with immunoSEQ multiplex PCR; in TCRdb, only in-frame clones are kept and a portion is missing. The table has around 120,000 clones, approximately 84% seen once. The source is a woman between 35 and 50 years old in good health and CMV-seronegative. The sequenced material came from PBMCs. The V and J genes are TRBV28 and TRBJ1-5; D is undetermined. CDR3 nucleotide sequence: TGTGCCAGCAGTTCGGGTGCCCATAGCAATCAGCCCCAGCATTTT. This translates into CASSSGAHSNQPQHF.